The 16 T cell receptor beta chains presented below share a single source sample, sequenced in a study of cytomegalovirus exposure and HLA in healthy donors (dated by TCRdb to about 2017). The method behind the library was the immunoSEQ multiplex PCR assay. For the multiplex PCR, a mixture combining 60 forward primers for TCR Vbeta segments and 13 reverse primers for TCR Jbeta segments was used. In TCRdb, the immuneACCESS table is reduced to in-frame sequences with V and J assigned. These tables do not hold every clone; where another copy was compared, an unresolved V gene accounts for under half, and the others remain unexplained. The table for this sample lists around 200,000 clones; 75% to 90% of them were counted only once. Less than 7% of the sample is held by the ten biggest clonotypes. The specimen sequenced was PBMCs. These TCRs come from a man between 40 and 49 years old in good health and CMV-seropositive.

V usage is TRBV11-2 and J usage is TRBJ1-3, with D perhaps TRBD1 (6 bases). The CDR3 is 14 residues long. Germline values: CDR1 SGHAT, CDR2 FQNNGV. V lost 3 bases to trimming and J lost 6 bases, with 12 bases between them. The CDR3 loop reads CASSLEQGLNTIYF. CDR3 coding DNA: TGTGCCAGCAGCTTGGAACAGGGCCTAAACACCATATATTTT.

This clone was detected a few times. This chain connects TRBV5-1 to TRBJ2-1; weak D call: TRBD2 (6 bases). The V gene lost 0 bases and the J gene lost 7 bases, with 14 bases spanning the gap. The CDR3 is made up of 15 amino acids. The V gene's germline CDR1 is SGHRS and CDR2 YFSETQ. The CDR3 is CASSLAWGERNEQFF. The DNA of the CDR3 is TGCGCCAGCAGCTTGGCCTGGGGGGAAAGGAATGAGCAGTTCTTC.

This clone was detected only once. V usage is TRBV13 and J usage is TRBJ2-1; 7 nucleotides line up with TRBD2. The V segment lost 0 bases and the J segment 7 bases; nucleotides outside the gene matches: 9. CDR3 length: 16 residues. CDR1 PRHDT and CDR2 FYEKMQ come from the germline V gene (reference sequence). Here the CDR3 DNA reads TGTGCCAGCAGCTTAGGCCGGGGACTACCACAAAATGAGCAGTTCTTC. Translating it yields CASSLGRGLPQNEQFF.

V is TRBV28 and J is TRBJ2-7; tentative D call: TRBD1 (6 bases). Trimming removed 10 bases at V and 3 bases at J, with 13 bases between. Germline V gives CDR1 MDHEN, CDR2 SYDVKM. This CDR3 region has 12 residues. The CDR3 protein is CATTGTYYEQYF. CDR3 sequence (DNA): TGTGCCACCACAGGGACCTACTACGAGCAGTACTTC.

The chain uses TRBV7-3 and TRBJ1-1; tentative D call: TRBD1 (6 bases). Germline V gene lookup returns CDR1 SGHTA and CDR2 FQGTGA. The CDR3 totals 15 residues. The V gene lost 5 bases and the J gene lost 4 bases, with 17 bases spanning the gap. CDR3 DNA: TGTGCCAGCAGCCCCCTGGGAGGGGGTATCACTGAAGCTTTCTTT. This codes for CASSPLGGGITEAFF. The full variable domain, completed using reference TRBV7-3 and TRBJ1-1, is GAGVSQTPSNKVTEKGKYVELRCDPISGHTALYWYRQSLGQGPEFLIYFQGTGAADDSGLPNDRFFAVRPEGSVSTLKIQRTERGDSAVYLCASSPLGGGITEAFFGQGTRLTVV.

Concerning this clone itself: One end of the junction does not line up with germline, which may come from a read error. J is TRBJ1-6 and V is TRBV6-1; D is possibly TRBD1 (5 bases). Germline V lookup: CDR1 MNHNS, CDR2 SASEGT. The CDR3 totals 14 residues. In DNA, the CDR3 is TGTGCCAGCAGCGGGACGGCCAGGGCACTTCGCGGGGAGTGG. Residues: CASSGTARALRGEW.

The chain carries TRBV30 and TRBJ1-1, with 11 bases that match TRBD1. CDR1 and CDR2 (germline): GTSNPN, SVGIG (reference sequence). V was clipped by 3 bases and J by 3 bases; unmatched bases: 12. CDR3 length: 17 residues. The CDR3 loop reads CAWRVPGQGVTYTEAFF. In DNA, the CDR3 is TGTGCCTGGAGGGTTCCGGGACAGGGGGTGACCTACACTGAAGCTTTCTTT. The full variable domain, rest sourced from reference TRBV30 and TRBJ1-1, is SQTIHQWPATLVQPVGSPLSLECTVEGTSNPNLYWYRQAAGRGLQLLFYSVGIGQISSEVPQNLSASRPQDRQFILSSKKLLLSDSGFYLCAWRVPGQGVTYTEAFFGQGTRLTVV.

This clone has a single count. The V gene is TRBV27, the J gene TRBJ1-1; no clear D gene. Germline CDR1 MNHEY, CDR2 SMNVEV (reference sequence). This CDR3 spans 15 amino acids. The ends were cut back, 4 bases at V and 2 bases at J, with 14 bases in the middle. This chain's CDR3 is CASSWAEGPNTEAFF. CDR3 in DNA: TGTGCCAGCAGTTGGGCAGAGGGTCCAAACACTGAAGCTTTCTTT.

V usage is TRBV9 and J usage is TRBJ1-5; D ambiguous. V lost 0 bases, J lost 4 bases, and 8 bases lay in between. This CDR3 contains 14 residues. Germline-derived CDR1 and CDR2 are SGDLS and YYNGEE. In DNA form, the CDR3 reads TGTGCCAGCAGCGTAGGGGCACTTAATCAGCCCCAGCATTTT. Amino acids: CASSVGALNQPQHF.

This chain links TRBV5-4 with TRBJ2-7; D is perhaps TRBD1 (6 bases). Trimming removed 2 bases from V and 1 base from J, with 10 bases in between. In germline, CDR1 is SGHNT, CDR2 YYREEE (reference sequence). The CDR3 runs 14 residues. CDR3 region: CASSFQTGSYEQYF. CDR3 nucleotides: TGTGCCAGCAGCTTTCAGACAGGATCCTACGAGCAGTACTTC.

This chain joins TRBV4-3 and TRBJ2-6, with TRBD1 matching over 9 bases. Germline lookup yields CDR1 LGHNA and CDR2 YSLEER. The V segment lost 4 bases and the J segment 4 bases; nucleotides outside the gene matches: 17. This CDR3 has 20 residues. This chain's CDR3 is CASSPNYRGTGTYGANVLTF. CDR3 DNA: TGCGCCAGCAGCCCAAACTATCGCGGGACAGGGACTTACGGGGCCAACGTCCTGACTTTC.

V is TRBV2 and J is TRBJ2-7, with a weak D call TRBD2 (6 bases). Trimming removed 7 bases from V and 2 bases from J, with 12 bases in between. In germline, CDR1 is SNHLY, CDR2 FYNNEI. CDR3 size: 13 residues. The CDR3 bases are TGTGCCAGCAACGCGGCGGGGACCTACGAGCAGTACTTC. This gives the protein CASNAAGTYEQYF.

The genes are TRBV6-1 and TRBJ1-1, with 9 bases matching TRBD1. V shed 4 bases and J 4 bases; nucleotides not matched to a gene: 4. Germline assignment: CDR1 MNHNS and CDR2 SASEGT. The CDR3 is made up of 14 amino acids. The CDR3 region is CASSASTGGTEAFF. CDR3 nucleotides: TGTGCCAGCAGTGCCTCGACAGGGGGCACTGAAGCTTTCTTT.

The V call is TRBV28, the J call TRBJ1-5; 8 bases fit TRBD1. The CDR3 is 16 amino acids. Unmatched junction bases numbered 8, after V lost 5 bases and J lost 2 bases. CDR1 MDHEN and CDR2 SYDVKM come from the germline V gene. CDR3 region: CASSLPGQGGNQPQHF. As DNA, the CDR3 is TGTGCCAGCAGTCTCCCCGGACAGGGAGGCAATCAGCCCCAGCATTTT. Full variable domain (missing parts from reference TRBV28 and TRBJ1-5): DVKVTQSSRYLVKRTGEKVFLECVQDMDHENMFWYRQDPGLGLRLIYFSYDVKMKEKGDIPEGYSVSREKKERFSLILESASTNQTSMYLCASSLPGQGGNQPQHFGDGTRLSIL.

The chain employs TRBV10-2 and TRBJ2-3, with D tentatively TRBD1 (6 bases). Trimming took off 0 bases at V and 0 bases at J, with 10 bases between the two ends. CDR1 and CDR2 from the germline V gene are WSHSY and SAAADI. The CDR3 runs to 16 residues. In DNA, the CDR3 is TGCGCCAGCAGTGAGTCGACAGGCAGGAGCACAGATACGCAGTATTTT. Translation gives CASSESTGRSTDTQYF.

The table lists this clone with a few counts. The chain carries TRBV6-6 and TRBJ2-7, with 7 bases lining up with TRBD2. This CDR3 is built from 14 residues. The ends lost 5 bases at V and 2 bases at J; junction bases unmatched: 6. Germline V gene lookup returns CDR1 MNHNY and CDR2 SVGAGI (reference sequence). The CDR3: CASSETSRTYEQYF. CDR3 nucleotides: TGTGCCAGCAGTGAGACTAGCAGAACCTACGAGCAGTACTTC.